This T cell receptor (beta chain) is drawn from a study of early T cells in non-severe SARS-CoV-2 infection. This clonotype was counted between two and nine times. Each single cDNA molecule received a unique molecular identifier. Using its own MiXCR run on the 5' RACE reads, TCRdb lists one record per CDR3 protein. The data show around 44,000 distinct CDR3 sequences, about 6% seen once. Here the sequenced sample was whole blood, taken at baseline. This sequence originates from an adult who was a healthcare worker with PCR-confirmed SARS-CoV-2 infection or an uninfected control (not recorded which).

The chain's CDR3 is CASSSRGPETQYF. In nucleotides, the CDR3 is TGTGCCAGCAGTTCTAGGGGGCCGGAGACCCAGTACTTC. This chain uses TRBV6-2 or TRBV6-3 with TRBJ2-5; 7 nucleotides match TRBD1. Germline lookup yields CDR1 MNHEY and CDR2 SVGEGT. V lost 4 bases to trimming and J lost 5 bases; unmatched junction nucleotides: 4. The length of the CDR3 is 13 residues.